This record covers a single TCR beta chain. The antigen is unknown. The sample belongs to a study of OX40 agonist ivuxolimab in advanced cancers. Study findings and constraints: CD4+ and CD8+ blood T cells expanded clonally by week 6 at 0.1 to 3.0 mg/kg.

TCRdb keeps only in-frame clones here, not all; method: immunoSEQ multiplex PCR. This sample has 53,000 or so clones, with 70% to 85% found just once. Autoimmune disease history or systemic immunosuppression meant exclusion. Blood was sampled at baseline, cycle 4 day 1, and cycle 7 day 1. Germline values: CDR1 KGHSH, CDR2 LQKENI. The CDR3 sequence is 14 residues long. Trimming took 5 bases from V and 3 from J, leaving 8 bases between them. The chain uses TRBV18 and TRBJ2-6; D gene unclear. The source is an adult with an advanced solid tumor such as melanoma, head and neck, liver or kidney cancer. This specimen was CD4+ or CD8+ T cells sorted from blood, taken in a trial of the OX40 agonist ivuxolimab. In DNA form, the CDR3 reads TGTGCCAGCTCAGGGGTCGGTGGGGCCAACGTCCTGACTTTC. This sequence encodes CASSGVGGANVLTF. The full variable domain, its missing parts supplied by reference TRBV18 and TRBJ2-6, is NAGVMQNPRHLVRRRGQEARLRCSPMKGHSHVYWYRQLPEEGLKFMVYLQKENIIDESGMPKERFSAEFPKEGPSILRIQQVVRGDSAAYFCASSGVGGANVLTFGAGSRLTVL.